This is a list of T cell receptor beta chains from one sample in a study of blood T cell repertoires in COVID-19. Here immunoSEQ multiplex PCR was the method, and the copy in TCRdb shows in-frame clones only, minus some. The table shows 110,000 or so clones, with roughly 85% occurring only once. The sample was peripheral blood. These receptors all stem from a human donor in a cohort sampled during active COVID-19. Both conserved end residues are part of each CDR3. D genes are given only for firm matches. Not every row has a clone size; where given, it reads once, few, many or a size class.

J: TRBJ2-1
size: -
D: TRBD2
length: 17
V: TRBV28
CDR3: CASSLLTSGGEYNEQFF
DNA: TGTGCCAGCAGTTTATTGACTAGCGGGGGAGAATACAATGAGCAGTTCTTC

J: TRBJ2-3
size: -
D: TRBD2
length: 15
V: TRBV7-9
CDR3: CASSLVRGLAGAQYF
DNA: TGTGCCAGCAGCTTAGTACGAGGACTAGCGGGAGCGCAGTATTTT

J: TRBJ2-7
size: -
D: TRBD2
length: 19
V: TRBV6-1
CDR3: CASSVAQSGGSGVSYEQYF
DNA: TGTGCCAGCAGTGTCGCTCAGTCCGGGGGTAGCGGGGTCTCCTACGAGCAGTACTTC

J: TRBJ1-5
size: -
D: -
length: 13
V: TRBV28
CDR3: CASLRGSNQPQHF
DNA: TGTGCCAGCCTTCGGGGTAGCAATCAGCCCCAGCATTTT

J: TRBJ2-7
size: -
D: -
length: 13
V: TRBV7-2
CDR3: CASSLVSGAEQYF
DNA: TGTGCCAGCAGCTTAGTTTCCGGAGCCGAGCAGTACTTC

J: TRBJ2-1
size: -
D: TRBD2
length: 17
V: TRBV5-6
CDR3: CASSRTSGHTSYNEQFF
DNA: TGTGCCAGCAGCCGGACTAGCGGGCACACCTCCTACAATGAGCAGTTCTTC

J: TRBJ2-3
size: -
D: TRBD2
length: 15
V: TRBV7-9
CDR3: CASSPPLAGTDTQYF
DNA: TGTGCCAGCAGCCCCCCACTAGCGGGCACAGATACGCAGTATTTT

J: TRBJ2-1
size: once
D: TRBD2
length: 16
V: TRBV9
CDR3: CASSVYGGSSYNEQFF
DNA: TGTGCCAGCAGCGTGTACGGGGGGAGCTCCTACAATGAGCAGTTCTTC

J: TRBJ1-5
size: -
D: -
length: 13
V: TRBV28
CDR3: CASSLAGYQPQHF
DNA: TGTGCCAGCAGTTTAGCAGGGTATCAGCCCCAGCATTTT

J: TRBJ1-5
size: -
D: TRBD1
length: 16
V: TRBV27
CDR3: CARTGFAWDSNQPQHF
DNA: TGTGCCAGGACAGGGTTCGCTTGGGATAGCAATCAGCCCCAGCATTTT

J: TRBJ2-7
size: -
D: TRBD1
length: 15
V: TRBV11-2
CDR3: CASSLVQGLSYEQYF
DNA: TGTGCCAGCAGCTTAGTACAGGGGCTCTCCTACGAGCAGTACTTC

J: TRBJ1-1
size: once
D: TRBD1
length: 16
V: TRBV28
CDR3: CASSSPGQGSITEAFF
DNA: TGTGCCAGCAGTTCCCCCGGACAGGGGAGTATCACTGAAGCTTTCTTT

J: TRBJ1-4
size: once
D: -
length: 13
V: TRBV5-1
CDR3: CASSSPLLEKLFF
DNA: TGCGCCAGCAGCTCGCCCTTACTTGAAAAACTGTTTTTT

J: TRBJ1-1
size: -
D: -
length: 12
V: TRBV6-5
CDR3: CASEQGKTEAFF
DNA: TGTGCCAGCGAACAGGGTAAAACTGAAGCTTTCTTT

J: TRBJ2-7
size: once
D: -
length: 17
V: TRBV7-8
CDR3: CASSLDSRLDINYEQYF
DNA: TGTGCCAGCAGCTTAGATTCTCGATTAGATATAAATTACGAGCAGTACTTC

J: TRBJ2-2
size: -
D: -
length: 14
V: TRBV15
CDR3: CATSRGQNTGELFF
DNA: TGTGCCACCAGCAGAGGGCAGAACACCGGGGAGCTGTTTTTT

J: TRBJ2-1
size: few
D: -
length: 12
V: TRBV12-5
CDR3: CASGQGGLEEFF
DNA: TGTGCTAGTGGTCAGGGGGGACTAGAGGAGTTCTTC

J: TRBJ2-7
size: -
D: -
length: 13
V: TRBV7-2
CDR3: CASSSRGSYEQYF
DNA: TGTGCCAGCAGCTCCAGGGGTTCCTACGAGCAGTACTTC

J: TRBJ1-5
size: -
D: TRBD1
length: 15
V: TRBV10-3
CDR3: CAISESGTDDQPQHF
DNA: TGTGCCATCAGTGAGTCAGGGACAGATGATCAGCCCCAGCATTTT

J: TRBJ1-5
size: -
D: -
length: 13
V: TRBV11-2
CDR3: CASSPGGGQPQHF
DNA: TGTGCCAGCAGCCCGGGGGGCGGTCAGCCCCAGCATTTT

J: TRBJ2-7
size: -
D: -
length: 14
V: TRBV30
CDR3: CAWSKAPIPYEQYF
DNA: TGTGCCTGGAGTAAAGCCCCAATCCCCTACGAGCAGTACTTC

J: TRBJ2-5
size: -
D: TRBD1
length: 17
V: TRBV29-1
CDR3: CSASRDSPLGGQETQYF
DNA: TGCAGCGCGTCCCGGGACAGTCCCCTTGGGGGCCAAGAGACCCAGTACTTC

J: TRBJ2-7
size: -
D: TRBD1
length: 15
V: TRBV7-9
CDR3: CASTLYGQGTYEQYF
DNA: TGTGCCAGCACCCTATACGGACAGGGGACCTACGAGCAGTACTTC

J: TRBJ2-1
size: -
D: -
length: 13
V: TRBV11-3
CDR3: CASSQDRYNEQFF
DNA: TGTGCCAGCAGCCAGGACAGATACAATGAGCAGTTCTTC

J: TRBJ1-1
size: -
D: -
length: 11
V: TRBV27
CDR3: CAVGWKTEAFF
DNA: TGTGCGGTCGGGTGGAAAACTGAAGCTTTCTTT

J: TRBJ2-7
size: -
D: TRBD1
length: 14
V: TRBV5-1
CDR3: CASSLAVGGAEQYF
DNA: TGCGCCAGCAGCTTGGCGGTAGGGGGCGCCGAGCAGTACTTC

J: TRBJ1-5
size: -
D: TRBD1
length: 15
V: TRBV2
CDR3: CASSERGQSNQPQHF
DNA: TGTGCCAGCAGTGAGAGGGGACAGTCGAATCAGCCCCAGCATTTT

J: TRBJ2-2
size: few
D: -
length: 13
V: TRBV9
CDR3: CASSPYITGELFF
DNA: TGTGCCAGCAGCCCTTACATCACCGGGGAGCTGTTTTTT

J: TRBJ2-1
size: -
D: TRBD1
length: 13
V: TRBV6-5
CDR3: CASRFGQGGKQIF
DNA: TGTGCCAGCAGATTTGGACAGGGAGGAAAGCAGATCTTC

J: TRBJ2-3
size: -
D: -
length: 11
V: TRBV19
CDR3: CASSIEDTQYF
DNA: TGTGCCAGTAGTATCGAGGATACGCAGTATTTT

J: TRBJ2-1
size: few
D: -
length: 14
V: TRBV12-5
CDR3: CASGLPGLYNEQFF
DNA: TGTGCTAGTGGCCTACCGGGGTTGTACAATGAGCAGTTCTTC

J: TRBJ2-7
size: once
D: TRBD1
length: 13
V: TRBV6-6
CDR3: CASTWGQVYEQYF
DNA: TGTGCCAGCACCTGGGGACAGGTCTACGAGCAGTACTTC

J: TRBJ1-5
size: -
D: TRBD1
length: 15
V: TRBV28
CDR3: CAALQGVLSNQPQHF
DNA: TGTGCCGCCCTGCAGGGGGTTTTGAGCAATCAGCCCCAGCATTTT

J: TRBJ2-7
size: -
D: TRBD2
length: 17
V: TRBV7-2
CDR3: CASSSYLASGRSYEQYF
DNA: TGTGCCAGCAGCTCCTACCTCGCTAGCGGGAGGTCCTACGAGCAGTACTTC

J: TRBJ1-2
size: few
D: TRBD1
length: 12
V: TRBV19
CDR3: CATTRTGYGYTF
DNA: TGTGCCACCACACGGACAGGGTATGGCTACACCTTC

J: TRBJ1-4
size: -
D: TRBD1
length: 15
V: TRBV5-4
CDR3: CASSLSTGASEKLFF
DNA: TGTGCCAGCAGCTTGTCGACAGGGGCGAGCGAAAAACTGTTTTTT

J: TRBJ2-7
size: -
D: -
length: 10
V: TRBV27
CDR3: CAAGKPEQYF
DNA: TGTGCCGCGGGGAAGCCCGAGCAGTACTTC

J: TRBJ2-1
size: once
D: TRBD1
length: 13
V: TRBV19
CDR3: CASSITGTGAQFF
DNA: TGTGCCAGTAGTATTACGGGGACAGGAGCGCAGTTCTTC

J: TRBJ2-2
size: -
D: TRBD1
length: 15
V: TRBV10-3
CDR3: CAISGRTGDTGELFF
DNA: TGTGCCATCAGTGGGAGGACAGGGGACACCGGGGAGCTGTTTTTT

J: TRBJ1-5
size: -
D: -
length: 13
V: TRBV2
CDR3: CASRAGADQPQHF
DNA: TGTGCCAGCAGAGCGGGGGCAGATCAGCCCCAGCATTTT